The 21 T cell receptor beta chains presented below share a single source sample, sequenced in a study of blood T cell repertoires in COVID-19. The table came from immunoSEQ multiplex PCR; TCRdb's copy has only in-frame clones and leaves some out. The sample lists some 140,000 clones; around 80% were seen once. Sequencing was done on a sample of peripheral blood. The receptors shown here come from a man aged 60 to 75 with acute or convalescent COVID-19.

The chain is built from TRBV28 and TRBJ1-3; unclear D gene. The germline gives CDR1 MDHEN, CDR2 SYDVKM. V shed 2 bases and J shed 2 bases, with 13 bases lying between them. The CDR3 totals 16 residues. As DNA, the CDR3 is TGTGCCAGCAGTTTAGTGTTCCGGGGAACTGGAAACACCATATATTTT. This translates into CASSLVFRGTGNTIYF.

The gene calls are TRBV4-3 and TRBJ1-1, with D maybe TRBD1 (6 bases). Germline V gene data show CDR1 as LGHNA and CDR2 as YSLEER. CDR3 length: 13 amino acids. V dropped 4 bases and J dropped 5 bases, with 11 bases sitting between them. The CDR3 loop reads CASSPKGGTEAFF. CDR3 sequence (DNA): TGCGCCAGCAGCCCCAAGGGGGGGACTGAAGCTTTCTTT.

In its sample, this clone was seen once. This chain joins TRBV20-1 and TRBJ1-1, with a possible D match to TRBD1 (5 bases). Germline V CDR1 and CDR2: DFQATT, SNEGSKA (reference sequence). The V and J ends lost 3 bases and 3 bases respectively, with 20 bases between them. This CDR3 comprises 16 residues. DNA of the CDR3: TGCAGTGCTAGTCGATCTTCCCAGGGTCTATACACTGAAGCTTTCTTT. As protein: CSASRSSQGLYTEAFF.

The chain uses TRBV27 and TRBJ2-5; the D gene is possibly TRBD2 (6 bases). Germline CDR1 reads MNHEY; CDR2 reads SMNVEV (reference sequence). There are 14 residues in the CDR3. Trimming stripped 3 bases from V and 5 bases from J, with 13 bases between. The CDR3 bases are TGTGCCAGCAGTTTGTGGGGGGACGGGGAGACCCAGTACTTC. Translating gives CASSLWGDGETQYF.

The chain carries TRBV9 and TRBJ2-3, with D uncertain. CDR1 is SGDLS, CDR2 YYNGEE, per germline. The CDR3 totals 16 residues. The V end was cut by 4 bases, the J end by 3 bases, with 18 bases between. CDR3 loop: CASSSEVGSATDTQYF. The CDR3 coding sequence is TGTGCCAGCAGCTCAGAGGTGGGTTCGGCGACAGATACGCAGTATTTT.

The V call is TRBV2, the J call TRBJ1-3; D not certain. The CDR3 runs 13 residues. V was shortened by 4 bases and J by 4 bases, with 8 bases between the two germline ends. CDR1 and CDR2 (germline): SNHLY, FYNNEI. Here the CDR3 reads CASSVSRGNTIYF. CDR3 in DNA: TGTGCCAGCAGTGTGTCCAGGGGAAACACCATATATTTT.

V usage is TRBV2 and J usage is TRBJ1-1; D perhaps matches TRBD1 (5 bases). CDR3 length: 14 residues. The V gene lost 0 bases and the J gene lost 4 bases, with 9 bases spanning the gap. CDR1 and CDR2 from the germline V gene are SNHLY and FYNNEI. CDR3 in amino acids: CASSEAPGGTEAFF. The CDR3 DNA reads as TGTGCCAGCAGTGAAGCGCCCGGGGGCACTGAAGCTTTCTTT.

The gene calls are TRBV5-4 and TRBJ2-5; possible D gene TRBD2, 5 bases. CDR1 and CDR2 (germline): SGHNT, YYREEE (reference sequence). CDR3 size: 15 residues. Trimming left V 3 bases short and J 1 base short, with 13 bases between. In DNA form, the CDR3 reads TGTGCCAGCAGCTCCGGCGGTAGCGCCCAAGAGACCCAGTACTTC. Protein sequence: CASSSGGSAQETQYF.

The chain joins TRBV3-1 (or the pseudogene TRBV3-2) to TRBJ2-7, with 11 bases lining up with TRBD2. Germline V gives CDR1 LGHDT, CDR2 YNNKEL (reference sequence). The V and J ends lost 1 base and 4 bases, in that order; junction bases with no gene match: 0. This CDR3 spans 14 amino acids. CDR3 protein: CASSQVAGGYEQYF. The CDR3 DNA reads TGTGCCAGCAGCCAAGTAGCGGGAGGGTACGAGCAGTACTTC.

J is TRBJ2-1 and V is TRBV19; 11 positions agree with TRBD2. This CDR3 contains 13 residues. V was clipped by 8 bases and J by 6 bases; unmatched bases: 3. CDR1 is LNHDA and CDR2 is SQIVND in the germline V gene (reference sequence). The CDR3 spells CASGTSGFNEQFF. The DNA for the CDR3 is TGTGCCAGTGGGACTAGCGGTTTCAATGAGCAGTTCTTC.

In this sample, this clone turned up a few times. J is TRBJ1-4 and V is TRBV25-1; the match to TRBD1 covers 7 bases. CDR3 size: 12 residues. Germline V gives CDR1 MGHDK, CDR2 SYGVNS. Unmatched junction bases numbered 5, after V lost 8 bases and J lost 8 bases. The chain's CDR3 is CASGGQPEKLFF. CDR3 DNA: TGTGCCAGCGGGGGACAGCCCGAAAAACTGTTTTTT.

This chain joins TRBV7-2 and TRBJ1-5; no clear D gene. The V and J ends lost 3 bases and 6 bases respectively, with 12 bases between them. The CDR3 length is 14 residues. Germline V gene data show CDR1 as SGHTA and CDR2 as FQGNSA. The CDR3 bases are TGTGCCAGCAGCTTGGGAGAGGCGGGTCAGCCCCAGCATTTT. It specifies CASSLGEAGQPQHF.

This chain links TRBV24-1 with TRBJ1-2; 10 bases agree with TRBD1. The CDR3 totals 14 residues. V lost 5 bases and J lost 4; bases outside the gene matches: 3. Germline-derived CDR1 and CDR2 are KGHDR and SFDVKD. Here the CDR3 reads CATSARDRGYGYTF. The CDR3, as DNA: TGTGCCACCAGTGCCCGGGACAGGGGCTATGGCTACACCTTC.

This clone occurred once. J is TRBJ2-3 and V is TRBV29-1; TRBD1 agrees at 8 bases. The V gene end was trimmed by 6 bases and the J gene end by 3 bases; junction bases not matched to a gene: 2. The CDR3 contains 12 residues. In germline, CDR1 is SQVTM, CDR2 ANQGSEA. The CDR3 region is CSVGQGTDTQYF. CDR3 bases: TGCAGCGTAGGACAGGGTACAGATACGCAGTATTTT.

This clone was seen a handful of times. The chain links TRBV28 to TRBJ2-3, with 7 bases matching TRBD1. The J segment lost 8 bases and the V segment lost 6 bases, leaving 8 bases of the junction unmatched. Germline CDR1 reads MDHEN; CDR2 reads SYDVKM. CDR3 length: 13 residues. The CDR3 DNA reads as TGTGCCAGCAGCCGCACAGGGGTCGGTACGCAGTATTTT. This translates into CASSRTGVGTQYF.

The CDR3 here is CASSAIDQETQYF. CDR3 coding DNA: TGTGCCAGCAGCGCCATAGACCAAGAGACCCAGTACTTC. The chain couples TRBV9 to TRBJ2-5, with unresolved D. The V end lost 3 bases, the J end lost 0 bases, and 6 bases lay between the germline ends. Germline V lookup: CDR1 SGDLS, CDR2 YYNGEE. The CDR3 sequence is 13 residues long.

The gene calls are TRBV9 and TRBJ2-7; D not certain. V was cut by 0 bases and J by 2 bases, with 9 bases left in between. The CDR3 has 14 amino acids. Germline V gives CDR1 SGDLS, CDR2 YYNGEE. The CDR3 reads CASSVDVDTYEQYF. The CDR3 bases are TGTGCCAGCAGCGTAGATGTAGACACCTACGAGCAGTACTTC. The complete variable domain, with remaining parts taken from reference TRBV9 and TRBJ2-7, reads DSGVTQTPKHLITATGQRVTLRCSPRSGDLSVYWYQQSLDQGLQFLIQYYNGEERAKGNILERFSAQQFPDLHSELNLSSLELGDSALYFCASSVDVDTYEQYFGPGTRLTVT.

The J gene is TRBJ2-5, the V gene TRBV6-6; D possibly corresponds to TRBD1 (6 bases). CDR3 length: 15 residues. The germline V gene has CDR1 MNHNY and CDR2 SVGAGI (reference sequence). V lost 7 bases and J 2 bases, leaving 17 bases between the germline ends. In DNA form, the CDR3 reads TGTGCCAGCAAGTACGATTGGACAGCTCAAGAGACCCAGTACTTC. Translated: CASKYDWTAQETQYF.

This rearrangement joins TRBV7-6 to TRBJ2-1, with 14 bases identical to TRBD2. Germline CDR1 SGHVS, CDR2 FNYEAQ. The V segment lost 3 bases and the J segment 5 bases; nucleotides outside the gene matches: 6. The CDR3 is 17 residues long. In DNA, the CDR3 is TGTGCCAGCAGCTTCCTGGGACTAGCGGGAGATCACAATGAGCAGTTCTTC. Amino acid sequence: CASSFLGLAGDHNEQFF.

The chain combines TRBV7-2 with TRBJ1-1; D possibly corresponds to TRBD1 (6 bases). Germline V gene data show CDR1 as SGHTA and CDR2 as FQGNSA. CDR3 length equals 13 residues. Trimming removed 7 bases from V and 5 bases from J, with 14 bases in between. The DNA for the CDR3 is TGTGCCAGCACCATACAGGGAGGGACTGAAGCTTTCTTT. Translated: CASTIQGGTEAFF.

The rearrangement links TRBV4-2 to TRBJ2-2; 8 bases align to TRBD1. The CDR3 loop spans 16 amino acids. V was pared by 1 base and J by 4 bases, with 5 bases of the junction left unmatched. Germline CDR1 and CDR2: LGHNA and YNFKEQ. CDR3 sequence: CASSQGGQGGTGELFF. CDR3 coding DNA: TGTGCCAGCAGCCAAGGCGGACAGGGAGGCACCGGGGAGCTGTTTTTT.